A single sample gave rise to the 3 T cell receptor beta chains below, sequenced in a study of beta chain features in type 1 diabetes. Expressed TCRB transcripts got sequenced, as all isolated RNA was reverse transcribed. The assay was immunoSEQ multiplex PCR, and TCRdb's table has in-frame clones only and misses some. The data show around 300,000 clones, 9.5% to 11% seen once. The sequenced sample consisted of naive CD4+ T cells from blood. These receptors all stem from a woman in her 30s in good health.

This chain links TRBV5-6 with TRBJ2-3; 11 positions agree with TRBD1. The ends lost 4 bases at V and 5 bases at J; junction bases unmatched: 6. CDR3 length equals 15 residues. CDR1 SGHDT and CDR2 YYEEEE come from the germline V gene. CDR3 amino acids: CASSLGTGGGDTQYF. The CDR3 coding sequence is TGTGCCAGCAGCCTAGGGACAGGGGGAGGAGATACGCAGTATTTT.

This clone has a count of ten or more. The chain joins TRBV13 to TRBJ2-7; a possible D gene is TRBD2 (5 bases). CDR3 size: 13 residues. Germline CDR1 reads PRHDT; CDR2 reads FYEKMQ (reference sequence). V gave up 4 bases and J gave up 3 bases, with 10 bases separating them. The CDR3 loop reads CASSSTNNYEQYF. CDR3 DNA: TGTGCCAGCAGCTCGACTAACAACTACGAGCAGTACTTC.

The rearrangement uses TRBV7-6 and TRBJ2-1; 10 bases are a match to TRBD1. CDR1 and CDR2 from the germline V gene are SGHVS and FNYEAQ. V lost 3 bases and J lost 8; bases outside the gene matches: 7. The CDR3 contains 15 residues. The CDR3 DNA follows: TGTGCCAGCAGCTTCGTGGGACAGGGGAAGTATGAGCAGTTCTTC. It codes for CASSFVGQGKYEQFF. The full variable domain, completed using reference TRBV7-6 and TRBJ2-1, is GAGVSQSPRYKVTKRGQDVALRCDPISGHVSLYWYRQALGQGPEFLTYFNYEAQQDKSGLPNDRFSAERPEGSISTLTIQRTEQRDSAMYRCASSFVGQGKYEQFFGPGTRLTVL.